Below, 5 T cell receptor beta chains from the same sample are listed, as sequenced in a study of blood T cell repertoires in COVID-19 (dated by TCRdb to 2020 to 2021). The library came from the immunoSEQ multiplex PCR assay. TCRdb provides this immuneACCESS table in a form limited to in-frame rearrangements. Some clones are lacking; in checked studies, under half of them reflect an unresolved V gene, and why the rest are absent is not known. For this sample the table gives 150,000 or so clones, of which approximately 78% were detected only once. Jointly, the top ten make up under 2% of the sample. Sequencing was carried out using peripheral blood. These receptors came from a man at least 80 years old with acute or convalescent COVID-19.

The chain employs TRBV7-8 and TRBJ1-1, with D tentatively TRBD1 (5 bases). With 4 bases removed from V and 3 bases from J, the gap between germline ends came to 18 bases. Germline CDR1 SGHVS, CDR2 FQNEAQ. The CDR3 loop spans 16 amino acids. CDR3 protein: CASSSIFTGVDTEAFF. CDR3 nucleotide sequence: TGTGCCAGCAGCTCCATATTTACGGGGGTGGACACTGAAGCTTTCTTT.

The rearrangement joins TRBV4-3 to TRBJ1-4; D gene ambiguous. Germline lookup yields CDR1 LGHNA and CDR2 YSLEER. The CDR3 totals 14 residues. V shed 2 bases and J shed 3 bases, with 7 bases lying between them. The DNA for the CDR3 is TGCGCCAGCAGCCAAAGAGTGGCTAATGAAAAACTGTTTTTT. Translated: CASSQRVANEKLFF.

The J gene is TRBJ1-2, the V gene TRBV15, with 8 bases aligning to TRBD1. The length of the CDR3 is 15 residues. From germline, CDR1 is LNHNV and CDR2 YYDKDF (reference sequence). V gave up 0 bases and J gave up 1 base; unmatched junction bases: 1. CDR3 amino acids: CATSRDDRGNYGYTF. The CDR3 DNA is TGTGCCACCAGCAGAGATGACAGGGGTAACTATGGCTACACCTTC.

V and J are TRBV3-1 (or the pseudogene TRBV3-2) and TRBJ1-1, with 8 bases lining up with TRBD1. The CDR3 length is 15 residues. CDR1 is LGHDT and CDR2 is YNNKEL in the germline V gene (reference sequence). Trimming removed 3 bases from V and 1 base from J; junction bases left unmatched: 4. CDR3 nucleotide sequence: TGTGCCAGCAGCCAGACAGGGGCCGAGAACACTGAAGCTTTCTTT. Protein product: CASSQTGAENTEAFF.

The chain is built from TRBV30 and TRBJ1-4; D is possibly TRBD1 (6 bases). Trimming cost V 7 bases and J 8 bases, with 17 bases left between them. CDR1 and CDR2 (germline): GTSNPN, SVGIG (reference sequence). This CDR3 spans 13 amino acids. CDR3 protein: CASSSQGYEKLFF. As DNA, the CDR3 is TGTGCCTCATCTAGTCAGGGGTACGAAAAACTGTTTTTT.